The 16 T cell receptor beta chains below come from one sample, sequenced in a study of blood T cell repertoires in COVID-19. Only in-frame clones appear in the TCRdb table, and some are missing; sequencing was by immunoSEQ multiplex PCR. The data show roughly 200,000 clones, roughly 82% seen once. The sequenced sample consisted of PBMCs or T cells enriched from blood (not recorded which). Source of these receptors: a man in his forties who had recovered from COVID-19.

The chain has TRBV5-4 and TRBJ2-5; 14 bases line up with TRBD2. The length of the CDR3 is 16 residues. Germline trimming cut 4 bases from V and 5 bases from J; bases unmatched to any gene: 7. CDR1 is SGHNT, CDR2 YYREEE, per germline (reference sequence). The CDR3 nucleotides read TGTGCCAGCAGCCCGCCGGGACTAGCGGGAGACGAGACCCAGTACTTC. Residues: CASSPPGLAGDETQYF.

The table lists this clone with a count of one. The V call is TRBV19, the J call TRBJ2-5; 7 nucleotides line up with TRBD2. Trimming at V came to 1 base and at J to 1 base, leaving 3 bases not matched to a gene. The germline gives CDR1 LNHDA, CDR2 SQIVND (reference sequence). The CDR3 has 15 amino acids. The chain's CDR3 is CASSIGAGLQETQYF. In DNA, the CDR3 is TGTGCCAGTAGTATAGGAGCGGGGCTCCAAGAGACCCAGTACTTC.

The chain has TRBV7-2 and TRBJ2-7; 9 bases are a match to TRBD2. V shed 1 base and J 1 base; nucleotides not matched to a gene: 5. The CDR3 runs to 16 residues. Per the germline V gene, CDR1 is SGHTA and CDR2 is FQGNSA. The CDR3 DNA is TGTGCCAGCAGCTTAGACGGCGGGAGGGTATCCTACGAGCAGTACTTC. This translates into CASSLDGGRVSYEQYF. The whole variable domain, remainder taken from reference TRBV7-2 and TRBJ2-7, is GAGVSQSPSNKVTEKGKDVELRCDPISGHTALYWYRQSLGQGLEFLIYFQGNSAPDKSGLPSDRFSAERTGGSVSTLTIQRTQQEDSAVYLCASSLDGGRVSYEQYFGPGTRLTVT.

V usage is TRBV7-9 and J usage is TRBJ2-7; D ambiguous. Germline V gene sequence: CDR1 SEHNR, CDR2 FQNEAQ (reference sequence). This CDR3 spans 14 amino acids. The germline V and J ends were trimmed by 5 bases and 2 bases, with 13 bases remaining between them. The CDR3 DNA is TGTGCCAGCAGCCGCTTAGTAGAGACCTACGAGCAGTACTTC. Protein: CASSRLVETYEQYF.

This clone was seen only once. The chain carries TRBV18 and TRBJ1-3; D is uncertain. The V gene's germline CDR1 is KGHSH and CDR2 LQKENI. The CDR3 has 15 amino acids. The V end lost 1 base, the J end lost 8 bases, and 15 bases lay between the germline ends. The CDR3 reads CASSPRGGVGDTIYF. The CDR3 DNA is TGTGCCAGCTCACCACGAGGCGGCGTAGGCGACACCATATATTTT.

V is TRBV6-6 and J is TRBJ1-5, with TRBD1 identical over 8 bases. The junction had 10 bases not matched to a gene; V was cut back by 2 bases and J by 7 bases. This CDR3 has 16 amino acids. Germline CDR1 MNHNY, CDR2 SVGAGI (reference sequence). CDR3 in amino acids: CASSYQGQAFPQPQHF. In DNA, the CDR3 is TGTGCCAGCAGTTACCAGGGACAGGCCTTTCCCCAGCCCCAGCATTTT.

In this sample, this clone turned up a few times. J is TRBJ1-1 and V is TRBV19; the D is unclear. Trimming left V 3 bases short and J 0 bases short, with 14 bases between. The germline V gene has CDR1 LNHDA and CDR2 SQIVND (reference sequence). CDR3 size: 16 residues. DNA of the CDR3: TGTGCCAGTAGTATCGAGACTGGCCAGATGAACACTGAAGCTTTCTTT. It is translated as CASSIETGQMNTEAFF.

The gene calls are TRBV7-2 and TRBJ2-1; tentative D call: TRBD2 (6 bases). The germline gives CDR1 SGHTA, CDR2 FQGNSA. The CDR3 runs to 14 residues. Deletions cut 7 bases from V and 8 bases from J, with 18 bases between. The CDR3 region has the DNA TGTGCCAGCAACCGGGACTGGATTGAGGATGAGCAGTTCTTC. As protein: CASNRDWIEDEQFF.

The rearrangement joins TRBV27 to TRBJ1-1; no clear D gene. The CDR3 contains 14 residues. Trimming pared 4 bases from V and 0 bases from J, leaving 9 bases between. The germline gives CDR1 MNHEY, CDR2 SMNVEV (reference sequence). Written as DNA, the CDR3 is TGTGCCAGCAGTTATGGCAGGATGAACACTGAAGCTTTCTTT. Translated: CASSYGRMNTEAFF.

The chain combines TRBV9 with TRBJ2-1; 9 positions match TRBD2. This CDR3 contains 19 residues. Per germline, CDR1 SGDLS and CDR2 YYNGEE. The V gene end was trimmed by 1 base and the J gene end by 0 bases; junction bases not matched to a gene: 11. The chain's CDR3 is CASSVRGLADISSYNEQFF. For the CDR3, the DNA is TGTGCCAGCAGCGTAAGGGGACTAGCCGACATAAGCTCCTACAATGAGCAGTTCTTC.

This clone was counted only a few times. The chain combines TRBV19 with TRBJ1-1; TRBD1 matches at 7 bases. Germline CDR1 LNHDA, CDR2 SQIVND (reference sequence). CDR3 length equals 13 residues. J lost 8 bases, V lost 5 bases, and 8 bases had no gene match. The CDR3 bases are TGTGCCAGTAGTCCATGGGGGGACAGAGAAGCTTTCTTT. Translating gives CASSPWGDREAFF.

This sequence joins TRBV4-2 and TRBJ2-3; 8 bases are a match to TRBD2. The V segment lost 4 bases and the J segment 0 bases; nucleotides outside the gene matches: 9. Germline-derived CDR1 and CDR2 are LGHNA and YNFKEQ. The CDR3 has 17 residues. The CDR3 here is CASSPGGIAGSTDTQYF. DNA for the CDR3: TGTGCCAGCAGCCCAGGAGGAATAGCGGGAAGCACAGATACGCAGTATTTT.

In its sample, this clone was seen once. The J gene is TRBJ2-5, the V gene TRBV11-1; 7 bases are shared with TRBD1. The V and J ends lost 3 bases and 2 bases, in that order; junction bases with no gene match: 0. Germline CDR1 SGHAT, CDR2 FQDESV (reference sequence). This CDR3 has 13 amino acids. The CDR3 is CASSLGQQETQYF. In DNA, the CDR3 is TGTGCCAGCAGCTTGGGACAGCAAGAGACCCAGTACTTC.

The chain carries TRBV7-2 and TRBJ2-7; 10 bases line up with TRBD1. The CDR3 length is 15 residues. The junction had 6 bases not matched to a gene; V was cut back by 5 bases and J by 2 bases. The germline V gene has CDR1 SGHTA and CDR2 FQGNSA. CDR3 loop: CASSLGTGDPYEQYF. For the CDR3, the DNA is TGTGCCAGCAGCCTGGGGACAGGGGATCCCTACGAGCAGTACTTC.

The chain carries TRBV19 and TRBJ2-3, with 9 nucleotides matching TRBD2. The CDR3 sequence is 17 residues long. Germline CDR1 and CDR2: LNHDA and SQIVND (reference sequence). V lost 7 bases and J lost 7; bases outside the gene matches: 18. CDR3 region: CASTHSSTSGRGYTQYF. In DNA form, the CDR3 reads TGTGCCAGTACCCACTCCTCGACTAGCGGACGAGGTTATACGCAGTATTTT.

This clone was found once. CDR3 protein: CASSSQILHRYGYTF. The CDR3 nucleotides read TGTGCCAGCAGTTCACAGATATTACACCGCTATGGCTACACCTTC. The V call is TRBV6-5, the J call TRBJ1-2; D is uncertain. Deletions cut 4 bases from V and 4 bases from J, with 16 bases between. This CDR3 is 15 amino acids long. Germline V lookup: CDR1 MNHEY, CDR2 SVGAGI.